The 4 T cell receptor beta chains below were found in one sample sequenced in a study of T cells in localized non-small cell lung cancer. Profiling relied on immunoSEQ multiplex PCR, and the TCRdb table lists in-frame clones only, not all of them. The sample shows roughly 58,000 clones, roughly 80% of them seen only once. This specimen consisted of PBMCs, obtained before any cancer treatment. These TCRs come from a man between 40 and 75 years old with stage II lung adenocarcinoma.

The chain recombines TRBV29-1 with TRBJ1-2; no reliable D call. Trimming pared 7 bases from V and 8 bases from J, leaving 17 bases between. CDR3 length equals 12 residues. The germline V gene has CDR1 SQVTM and CDR2 ANQGSEA. DNA for the CDR3: TGCAGCGCAACAGACACCCGGGAGGGCTACACCTTC. Residues: CSATDTREGYTF.

This chain joins TRBV13 and TRBJ2-3; 10 positions agree with TRBD2. This CDR3 is 15 amino acids long. From germline, CDR1 is PRHDT and CDR2 FYEKMQ (reference sequence). V lost 3 bases to trimming and J lost 6 bases; unmatched junction nucleotides: 6. CDR3 nucleotide sequence: TGTGCCAGCAGCTTGAGTAGCGGGGGGCGGGATACGCAGTATTTT. Protein product: CASSLSSGGRDTQYF.

V usage is TRBV4-3 and J usage is TRBJ2-5, with D possibly TRBD1 on 6 matching bases. V dropped 4 bases and J dropped 4 bases, with 16 bases sitting between them. Germline V gives CDR1 LGHNA, CDR2 YSLEER. There are 15 residues in the CDR3. DNA of the CDR3: TGCGCCAGCAGCCCTCTGAAGGGGGTGGGAGAGACCCAGTACTTC. Translated, it gives CASSPLKGVGETQYF.

The chain carries TRBV5-1 and TRBJ2-5, with D unclear. The CDR3 consists of 11 residues. Per germline, CDR1 SGHRS and CDR2 YFSETQ. V was clipped by 5 bases and J by 2 bases, with 4 bases between them. The CDR3 protein is CASREQETQYF. The CDR3, as DNA: TGCGCCAGCAGGGAGCAAGAGACCCAGTACTTC.